What follows is one T cell receptor beta chain and its context. This clonotype was found a few times. No cognate antigen has been identified for it. There are no base qualities to consult, and no much larger clone falls within one base. This sample stems from a study of T-cell reconstitution after alpha-beta-depleted transplantation in children (dated by TCRdb to about 2016). Study-wide context: The study quantitatively tracked T-cell immune reconstitution after TCRalphabeta/CD19-depleted allogeneic hematopoietic cell transplantation in children using TCR repertoire profiling.

The meaning of the sample's treatment or condition label: allogeneic hematopoietic cell transplantation with graft depleted of TCRalphabeta T cells and CD19 B cells. TCRalphabeta/CD19-depleted allogeneic hematopoietic cell grafts were given to the transplant recipients, all of whom were children. Receptors were amplified or captured by PCR. Instrument on record: Illumina HiSeq 2500. TCR libraries were prepared with molecular barcoding, using unique molecular identifiers to normalize TCRbeta repertoire quantification. TCRdb handled the public reads itself, with Q25 trimming in fastp and clone calling in MiXCR, and kept productive beta chains. Merged by CDR3 protein, the rows form single entries marked with the most common genes and DNA. This sample holds 610,000 or so distinct CDR3 sequences; 25% to 30% were observed only once. The top ten clonotypes cover around a third of the sample. Study-level results and caveats: Hyperexpanded clone frequencies declined over subsequent months; after one year, T-cell counts and TCRbeta diversity were mostly attributed to newly produced T cells. In some patients, the high TCRbeta diversity seen at day 60 was put down to recipient T cells and intrathymic progenitors that had survived conditioning. Apparently early alphabetaT-cell count recovery about two months after transplant reportedly relied on only several hundred rapidly expanded clones derived from non-depleted graft cells.

The CDR3 runs 17 amino acids, cysteine and phenylalanine included. Just CDR3 DNA is preserved here, 51 bases in frame from base 1. Compared with germline, V lacks 0 bases and J lacks 8 bases; bases without a gene match: 14. Taken from the germline V gene, the CDR1 and CDR2 loops are SGDLS and YYNGEE. The material was PBMCs, obtained before TCRalphabeta/CD19-depleted stem cell transplant. The rearrangement joined TRBV9 to TRBJ2-1, with 7 bases in between that match TRBD2. The sequence was collected from a boy under two years old with Wiskott-Aldrich syndrome, due to receive a stem cell transplant. CDR3 sequence: CASSVEAAGALWDEQFF. In nucleotide form, the sequence is TGTGCCAGCAGCGTAGAGGCGGCGGGAGCCCTCTGGGATGAGCAGTTCTTC.